A selection of T cell receptor beta chains follows, all from one sample in a study of vaccination effects on CD4 cells after COVID-19. Which antigens these TCRs recognize remains unknown. The table came from immunoSEQ multiplex PCR; TCRdb's copy has only in-frame clones and leaves some out. The sample lists 55,000 to 90,000 clones, under 85% occurring once. The input for sequencing was CD4+ T cells from PBMCs cultured with HIV peptides, taken before COVID-19 vaccination. These receptor sequences come from a human donor who had a prior SARS-CoV-2 infection. The CDR3 runs from the conserved cysteine through the conserved F or W. A D gene is named only where the DNA matches it firmly. Rows give clone size only sometimes, using once, few, many, or a class for an expanded clone.

v_gene: TRBV4-1
j_gene: TRBJ2-3
abundance: NA
d_gene: TRBD2
CDR3aa: CASSLKGVTSGSTDTQYF
CDR3nt: TGCGCCAGCAGCCTGAAGGGGGTAACTAGCGGTAGCACAGATACGCAGTATTTT

v_gene: TRBV5-6
j_gene: TRBJ1-1
abundance: NA
d_gene: NA
CDR3aa: CASSYDGILNTEAFF
CDR3nt: TGTGCCAGCAGCTACGACGGGATCCTGAACACTGAAGCTTTCTTT

v_gene: TRBV3-1/TRBV3-2
j_gene: TRBJ2-7
abundance: NA
d_gene: TRBD1
CDR3aa: CASSQDRDRTTYEQYF
CDR3nt: TGTGCCAGCAGCCAAGACAGGGACAGAACGACCTACGAGCAGTACTTC

v_gene: TRBV7-2
j_gene: TRBJ2-1
abundance: NA
d_gene: TRBD1
CDR3aa: CASSSTPPQGDNEQFF
CDR3nt: TGTGCCAGCAGCTCTACGCCCCCCCAGGGGGACAATGAGCAGTTCTTC

v_gene: TRBV5-1
j_gene: TRBJ2-7
abundance: NA
d_gene: NA
CDR3aa: CASSFRGAKEQYF
CDR3nt: TGCGCCAGCAGCTTCAGGGGGGCGAAAGAGCAGTACTTC

v_gene: TRBV6-2/TRBV6-3
j_gene: TRBJ1-5
abundance: NA
d_gene: NA
CDR3aa: CASSPGRINRSNQPQHF
CDR3nt: TGTGCCAGCAGCCCCGGGCGTATTAACAGGAGCAATCAGCCCCAGCATTTT

v_gene: TRBV6-1
j_gene: TRBJ2-7
abundance: NA
d_gene: NA
CDR3aa: CASSETGREQYF
CDR3nt: TGTGCCAGCAGTGAAACGGGGCGCGAGCAGTACTTC

v_gene: TRBV2
j_gene: TRBJ1-6
abundance: NA
d_gene: NA
CDR3aa: CASSLQGNEGNSPLHF
CDR3nt: TGTGCCAGCAGTCTACAGGGAAATGAGGGTAATTCACCCCTCCACTTT

v_gene: TRBV5-1
j_gene: TRBJ1-2
abundance: NA
d_gene: NA
CDR3aa: CASSLVRTGVGYTF
CDR3nt: TGCGCCAGCAGCTTGGTTAGGACTGGAGTTGGCTACACCTTC

v_gene: TRBV5-8
j_gene: TRBJ1-5
abundance: NA
d_gene: NA
CDR3aa: CASSLGPSWYQPQHF
CDR3nt: TGTGCCAGCAGCCTCGGGCCCTCATGGTATCAGCCCCAGCATTTT

v_gene: TRBV7-3
j_gene: TRBJ2-5
abundance: NA
d_gene: NA
CDR3aa: CASSSSGQETQYF
CDR3nt: TGTGCCAGCAGCTCCTCGGGGCAGGAGACCCAGTACTTC

v_gene: TRBV6-1
j_gene: TRBJ2-1
abundance: NA
d_gene: TRBD2
CDR3aa: CASSEGDYTYNEQFF
CDR3nt: TGTGCCAGCAGTGAAGGGGACTACACCTACAATGAGCAGTTCTTC

v_gene: TRBV10-3
j_gene: TRBJ2-1
abundance: NA
d_gene: TRBD2
CDR3aa: CAIRAGPDVGEQFF
CDR3nt: TGTGCCATCAGAGCGGGGCCCGACGTGGGTGAGCAGTTCTTC

v_gene: TRBV5-1
j_gene: TRBJ2-7
abundance: NA
d_gene: NA
CDR3aa: CASSSGGVPSYEQYF
CDR3nt: TGCGCCAGCAGCTCCGGCGGGGTCCCCTCCTACGAGCAGTACTTC

v_gene: TRBV6-6
j_gene: TRBJ1-5
abundance: NA
d_gene: NA
CDR3aa: CASTETRNQPQHF
CDR3nt: TGTGCCAGCACCGAGACAAGAAATCAGCCCCAGCATTTT

v_gene: TRBV29-1
j_gene: TRBJ2-1
abundance: few
d_gene: TRBD2
CDR3aa: CSVFSGGRDEQFF
CDR3nt: TGCAGCGTTTTTTCCGGCGGGAGGGATGAGCAGTTCTTC

v_gene: TRBV19
j_gene: TRBJ2-5
abundance: NA
d_gene: TRBD2
CDR3aa: CASSKGRVGTRETQYF
CDR3nt: TGTGCCAGTAGTAAGGGGAGGGTAGGGACGAGGGAGACCCAGTACTTC

v_gene: TRBV5-4
j_gene: TRBJ2-3
abundance: NA
d_gene: NA
CDR3aa: CASSPNGNTDTQYF
CDR3nt: TGTGCCAGCAGCCCGAACGGGAACACAGATACGCAGTATTTT

v_gene: TRBV12-5
j_gene: TRBJ2-3
abundance: NA
d_gene: NA
CDR3aa: CASGLCTIVAPMQYF
CDR3nt: TGTGCTAGTGGTTTGTGTACGATCGTGGCCCCGATGCAGTATTTT

v_gene: TRBV18
j_gene: TRBJ1-6
abundance: few
d_gene: NA
CDR3aa: CASSPLTGNSPLHF
CDR3nt: TGTGCCAGCTCACCACTGACTGGAAATTCACCCCTCCACTTT

v_gene: TRBV7-9
j_gene: TRBJ2-1
abundance: NA
d_gene: NA
CDR3aa: CASSVIAGLGGEQFF
CDR3nt: TGTGCCAGCAGCGTAATAGCAGGCTTAGGCGGAGAGCAGTTCTTC

v_gene: TRBV19
j_gene: TRBJ2-4
abundance: few
d_gene: TRBD2
CDR3aa: CASSRTSFDNIQYF
CDR3nt: TGTGCCAGTAGTAGGACTAGTTTTGATAACATTCAGTACTTC

v_gene: TRBV4-3
j_gene: TRBJ1-4
abundance: NA
d_gene: NA
CDR3aa: CASSQDYRWANEKLFF
CDR3nt: TGCGCCAGCAGCCAAGATTACCGTTGGGCTAATGAAAAACTGTTTTTT

v_gene: TRBV18
j_gene: TRBJ2-2
abundance: NA
d_gene: TRBD1
CDR3aa: CASSLNHPYGQGLSGELFF
CDR3nt: TGTGCCAGCTCACTCAACCACCCATACGGACAGGGTCTGTCCGGGGAGCTGTTTTTT